A selection of T cell receptor beta chains follows, all from one sample in a study of control samples from healthy donors and cancer patients. TCRdb keeps only in-frame clones here, not all; method: immunoSEQ multiplex PCR. The data hold around 250,000 clones, with over 75% observed a single time. Sequencing was performed on PBMCs. These receptors were obtained from a woman in her sixties or seventies with lung cancer. CDR3s include the opening cysteine and the closing phenylalanine or tryptophan. The order of the fields is clone size, V gene, J gene, CDR3 protein. Size is omitted from some rows. Given values are once, few, many or a class for expanded clones.

abundance: once; v_gene: TRBV3-1/TRBV3-2; j_gene: TRBJ2-7; CDR3aa: CASSHLEGSEQYF
abundance: NA; v_gene: TRBV2; j_gene: TRBJ1-1; CDR3aa: CASSGDRANTEAFF
abundance: NA; v_gene: TRBV6-6; j_gene: TRBJ2-1; CDR3aa: CASSELAGAYNEQFF
abundance: NA; v_gene: TRBV5-1; j_gene: TRBJ1-2; CDR3aa: CASSDGQYYGYTF
abundance: NA; v_gene: TRBV6-5; j_gene: TRBJ1-2; CDR3aa: CASSNWDYGYTF
abundance: NA; v_gene: TRBV6-6; j_gene: TRBJ1-6; CDR3aa: CASRNRGQGNSPLHF
abundance: NA; v_gene: TRBV28; j_gene: TRBJ2-7; CDR3aa: CASSSAGTDLSYEQYF
abundance: NA; v_gene: TRBV5-1; j_gene: TRBJ1-4; CDR3aa: CASSPRTGGTNEKLFF
abundance: once; v_gene: TRBV5-1; j_gene: TRBJ2-7; CDR3aa: CASSFNSQGAYEQYF
abundance: NA; v_gene: TRBV3-1/TRBV3-2; j_gene: TRBJ1-1; CDR3aa: CASSQVGPNTEAFF
abundance: NA; v_gene: TRBV2; j_gene: TRBJ1-5; CDR3aa: CASSDEMVGNQPQHF
abundance: NA; v_gene: TRBV7-8; j_gene: TRBJ2-2; CDR3aa: CASSLVRGLGGAGELFF
abundance: NA; v_gene: TRBV12-3/TRBV12-4; j_gene: TRBJ1-5; CDR3aa: CASSLLGSQPQHF
abundance: NA; v_gene: TRBV28; j_gene: TRBJ1-2; CDR3aa: CTAGGLNYGYTF
abundance: NA; v_gene: TRBV24-1; j_gene: TRBJ1-2; CDR3aa: CATFGTANYGYTF
abundance: few; v_gene: TRBV19; j_gene: TRBJ1-2; CDR3aa: CASSSRNGEMNYGYTF
abundance: few; v_gene: TRBV5-1; j_gene: TRBJ2-7; CDR3aa: CASSMDLSYEQYF
abundance: NA; v_gene: TRBV2; j_gene: TRBJ1-2; CDR3aa: CASSETGANYGYTF
abundance: NA; v_gene: TRBV5-4; j_gene: TRBJ1-5; CDR3aa: CASSAAGANQPQHF
abundance: NA; v_gene: TRBV6-2/TRBV6-3; j_gene: TRBJ2-7; CDR3aa: CASSYGGGLYEQYF
abundance: NA; v_gene: TRBV6-2/TRBV6-3; j_gene: TRBJ2-3; CDR3aa: CASSYSTSGSTDTQYF
abundance: once; v_gene: TRBV5-1; j_gene: TRBJ2-5; CDR3aa: CASSLARETQYF
abundance: NA; v_gene: TRBV2; j_gene: TRBJ2-1; CDR3aa: CASAGGLDNEQFF
abundance: NA; v_gene: TRBV15; j_gene: TRBJ1-1; CDR3aa: CATSGPGTENTEAFF
abundance: NA; v_gene: TRBV10-1; j_gene: TRBJ2-3; CDR3aa: CASSAPGETDTQYF
abundance: many; v_gene: TRBV5-1; j_gene: TRBJ1-1; CDR3aa: CASSSTGTLTEAFF
abundance: NA; v_gene: TRBV28; j_gene: TRBJ1-2; CDR3aa: CASSPSDRGYGYTF
abundance: NA; v_gene: TRBV7-2; j_gene: TRBJ1-5; CDR3aa: CASSRDSIYSNQPQHF
abundance: NA; v_gene: TRBV5-1; j_gene: TRBJ2-2; CDR3aa: CASSFNRGQVTGELFF
abundance: NA; v_gene: TRBV7-8; j_gene: TRBJ2-1; CDR3aa: CASSSGTTEGYNEQFF
abundance: once; v_gene: TRBV2; j_gene: TRBJ1-2; CDR3aa: CASRLDGYTF
abundance: NA; v_gene: TRBV6-6; j_gene: TRBJ2-7; CDR3aa: CASRSGLVTGEQYF
abundance: NA; v_gene: TRBV6-1; j_gene: TRBJ1-4; CDR3aa: CASSEVYGEGEKLFF
abundance: NA; v_gene: TRBV7-9; j_gene: TRBJ2-7; CDR3aa: CASSLSGVGYCEQYF
abundance: NA; v_gene: TRBV28; j_gene: TRBJ2-7; CDR3aa: CASSLGRGSYEQYF
abundance: few; v_gene: TRBV2; j_gene: TRBJ2-5; CDR3aa: CASSERDATQYF
abundance: NA; v_gene: TRBV11-1; j_gene: TRBJ2-7; CDR3aa: CASSLQKSYEQYF
abundance: few; v_gene: TRBV4-1; j_gene: TRBJ2-2; CDR3aa: CASSQDGTGELFF
abundance: NA; v_gene: TRBV7-8; j_gene: TRBJ2-5; CDR3aa: CASSFGSKETQYF
abundance: NA; v_gene: TRBV3-1/TRBV3-2; j_gene: TRBJ2-3; CDR3aa: CASSRTSGGADTQYF
abundance: NA; v_gene: TRBV19; j_gene: TRBJ1-3; CDR3aa: CASSPRGYSGNTIYF
abundance: NA; v_gene: TRBV29-1; j_gene: TRBJ1-1; CDR3aa: CSESDPGSEAFF
abundance: NA; v_gene: TRBV12-3/TRBV12-4; j_gene: TRBJ1-1; CDR3aa: CASSFVGVTAFF
abundance: NA; v_gene: TRBV19; j_gene: TRBJ1-6; CDR3aa: CASSVRTGRVTPSPLHF
abundance: NA; v_gene: TRBV27; j_gene: TRBJ2-2; CDR3aa: CASKLDGRGSTGELFF
abundance: few; v_gene: TRBV7-9; j_gene: TRBJ2-3; CDR3aa: CASSFIRQGAWYF
abundance: NA; v_gene: TRBV5-6; j_gene: TRBJ2-3; CDR3aa: CASSLTGGRTDTQYF
abundance: NA; v_gene: TRBV5-8; j_gene: TRBJ2-1; CDR3aa: CASGRDRGPYEQFF
abundance: NA; v_gene: TRBV25-1; j_gene: TRBJ1-4; CDR3aa: CASNRGSNEKLFF
abundance: few; v_gene: TRBV5-1; j_gene: TRBJ2-3; CDR3aa: CASSTGSTDTQYF
abundance: NA; v_gene: TRBV2; j_gene: TRBJ1-1; CDR3aa: CASSQENTEAFF
abundance: once; v_gene: TRBV14; j_gene: TRBJ2-7; CDR3aa: CASSQLQGWEQYF
abundance: NA; v_gene: TRBV19; j_gene: TRBJ1-1; CDR3aa: CASSIKGAAGPAGAFF
abundance: NA; v_gene: TRBV12-3/TRBV12-4; j_gene: TRBJ1-1; CDR3aa: CASRQSGGTEAFF
abundance: NA; v_gene: TRBV7-9; j_gene: TRBJ1-2; CDR3aa: CASTLPGQEGYGYTF